The next 26 T cell receptor beta chains were all read from a single sample in a study of blood T cell repertoires in COVID-19. Libraries were prepared by immunoSEQ multiplex PCR; TCRdb keeps only in-frame clonotypes and omits some of them. The sample holds about 190,000 clones, approximately 80% seen once. Sequenced material: peripheral blood. The origin of the receptors is a middle-aged man who had recovered from COVID-19.

The V and J genes are TRBV5-5 and TRBJ2-2; 11 bases are a match to TRBD2. The CDR3 sequence is 17 residues long. Germline assignment: CDR1 SGHKS and CDR2 YYEKEE (reference sequence). Trimming cost V 2 bases and J 6 bases; bases outside gene matches: 9. CDR3 bases: TGTGCCAGCAGCTTTATAGCGGGAGGGCCGGGGGCCGGGGAGCTGTTTTTT. Its protein product is CASSFIAGGPGAGELFF.

V is TRBV7-7 and J is TRBJ1-3; D remains unclear. The CDR3 has 14 amino acids. Trimming removed 2 bases from V and 0 bases from J, with 5 bases in between. Germline V gene lookup returns CDR1 SSHAT and CDR2 FNYEAQ (reference sequence). CDR3 residues: CASSLSLSGNTIYF. Here the CDR3 DNA reads TGTGCCAGCAGCTTAAGCCTCTCTGGAAACACCATATATTTT.

Comments on this clone: This sample also contains other DNA sequences that code for the same CDR3. CDR3 region: CASSLTRGDTQYF. The CDR3 region has the DNA TGTGCCAGCAGCTTAACTAGGGGAGATACGCAGTATTTT. The rearrangement uses TRBV7-3 and TRBJ2-3; possibly TRBD1 for D (5 bases). The CDR3 sequence is 13 residues long. CDR1 SGHTA and CDR2 FQGTGA come from the germline V gene. Trimming left V 0 bases short and J 5 bases short, with 6 bases between. Full variable domain (outside the CDR3, taken from reference TRBV7-3 and TRBJ2-3): GAGVSQTPSNKVTEKGKYVELRCDPISGHTALYWYRQSLGQGPEFLIYFQGTGAADDSGLPNDRFFAVRPEGSVSTLKIQRTERGDSAVYLCASSLTRGDTQYFGPGTRLTVL.

V usage is TRBV19 and J usage is TRBJ1-5, with 8 positions matching TRBD1. CDR3 length: 15 residues. Per germline, CDR1 LNHDA and CDR2 SQIVND (reference sequence). Trimming took 2 bases from V and 0 from J; bases not matched to a gene: 0. The CDR3 bases are TGTGCCAGTAGTATACAGGGGGCTAGCAATCAGCCCCAGCATTTT. It specifies CASSIQGASNQPQHF.

This clone has just one count. The rearrangement links TRBV11-2 to TRBJ1-3; 9 bases align to TRBD1. Germline V gives CDR1 SGHAT, CDR2 FQNNGV. V was pared by 0 bases and J by 0 bases, with 12 bases of the junction left unmatched. This CDR3 comprises 20 residues. The DNA of the CDR3 is TGTGCCAGCAGCTTAGACGGGACAGGGTCTTCCCTGGGCTCTGGAAACACCATATATTTT. It codes for CASSLDGTGSSLGSGNTIYF.

This chain connects TRBV2 to TRBJ2-7; tentatively, D is TRBD1 (5 bases). The CDR3 is 12 amino acids. CDR1 and CDR2 from the germline V gene are SNHLY and FYNNEI. Deletions cut 5 bases from V and 6 bases from J, with 11 bases between. CDR3 residues: CASSFSGLEQYF. The CDR3 DNA reads as TGTGCCAGCAGTTTTTCAGGGCTCGAGCAGTACTTC.

V gene TRBV4-1 combines with J gene TRBJ2-5; 7 nucleotides match TRBD2. The CDR3 extends over 17 amino acids. Germline assignment: CDR1 MGHRA and CDR2 YSYEKL. V lost 0 bases and J lost 2; bases outside the gene matches: 9. This CDR3 is CASSQDVWGGRQETQYF. Here the CDR3 DNA reads TGCGCCAGCAGCCAAGACGTCTGGGGCGGGAGACAAGAGACCCAGTACTTC.

The chain carries TRBV7-3 and TRBJ1-2, with 9 bases identical to TRBD1. CDR3 length equals 14 residues. In germline, CDR1 is SGHTA, CDR2 FQGTGA. J lost 10 bases, V lost 3 bases, and 9 bases had no gene match. The CDR3 protein is CASSFGQGPLDYTF. CDR3 sequence (DNA): TGTGCCAGCAGCTTTGGACAGGGGCCCCTGGACTACACCTTC.

The table lists this clone with many counts. The V and J genes are TRBV7-7 and TRBJ2-5; D uncertain. V lost 7 bases to trimming and J lost 1 base, with 25 bases between them. CDR3 length equals 18 residues. Germline values: CDR1 SSHAT, CDR2 FNYEAQ (reference sequence). CDR3 loop: CASTPDATVYLGQETQYF. DNA of the CDR3: TGTGCCAGCACCCCCGATGCCACCGTATACCTAGGCCAAGAGACCCAGTACTTC.

This clone was found once. The chain recombines TRBV25-1 with TRBJ1-2; D may be TRBD1 (5 bases). The length of the CDR3 is 11 residues. Germline V gives CDR1 MGHDK, CDR2 SYGVNS. Trimming removed 5 bases from V and 8 bases from J, with 9 bases in between. The CDR3 reads CASSPGLGYTF. As DNA, the CDR3 is TGTGCCAGCAGTCCAGGGCTAGGCTACACCTTC.

The chain employs TRBV28 and TRBJ2-5; 10 bases are a match to TRBD1. This CDR3 spans 15 amino acids. The germline CDR1 and CDR2 sequences are MDHEN and SYDVKM. V dropped 6 bases and J dropped 1; count of bases not matched to a gene: 5. CDR3 sequence: CASSKGTGVQETQYF. CDR3 nucleotides: TGTGCCAGCAGCAAAGGGACAGGGGTCCAAGAGACCCAGTACTTC.

The V and J genes are TRBV3-1 (or the pseudogene TRBV3-2) and TRBJ2-1; TRBD2 agrees at 7 bases. The length of the CDR3 is 12 residues. V shed 4 bases, J shed 11 bases, and the junction held 5 bases outside the gene matches. The germline gives CDR1 LGHDT, CDR2 YNNKEL (reference sequence). This CDR3 reads CASSPRTSQQFF. The DNA for the CDR3 is TGTGCCAGCAGCCCCAGGACTAGTCAGCAGTTCTTC.

This chain links TRBV14 with TRBJ2-2, with a weak D call TRBD2 (5 bases). CDR1 and CDR2 (germline): SGHDN, FVKESK. The CDR3 sequence is 17 residues long. Deletions cut 4 bases from V and 6 bases from J, with 21 bases between. CDR3 coding DNA: TGTGCCAGCAGCCGCTTTTTAGGGCTAGCTGAACCCGGGGAGCTGTTTTTT. It is translated as CASSRFLGLAEPGELFF. The full variable domain, rest sourced from reference TRBV14 and TRBJ2-2, is EAGVTQFPSHSVIEKGQTVTLRCDPISGHDNLYWYRRVMGKEIKFLLHFVKESKQDESGMPNNRFLAERTGGTYSTLKVQPAELEDSGVYFCASSRFLGLAEPGELFFGEGSRLTVL.

This clone showed up just a few times. The same CDR3 can be traced to other DNA sequences in this sample. The genes are TRBV19 and TRBJ2-7; D call uncertain. Per the germline V gene, CDR1 is LNHDA and CDR2 is SQIVND (reference sequence). V gave up 2 bases and J gave up 0 bases, with 8 bases separating them. The CDR3 is 14 amino acids. The CDR3 nucleotides read TGTGCCAGTAGTATAAGCGAAAACTCCTACGAGCAGTACTTC. Encoded protein: CASSISENSYEQYF.

V gene TRBV19 combines with J gene TRBJ2-5; weak D call: TRBD2 (7 bases). CDR1 is LNHDA and CDR2 is SQIVND in the germline V gene (reference sequence). Trimming cost V 1 base and J 4 bases, with 16 bases left between them. The CDR3 is made up of 16 amino acids. The CDR3 here is CASSIGGGLNIETQYF. The DNA of the CDR3 is TGTGCCAGTAGTATAGGGGGGGGGCTGAATATAGAGACCCAGTACTTC.

The chain carries TRBV7-2 and TRBJ1-3; D unclear. The CDR3 is 14 residues long. V was trimmed by 1 base and J by 3 bases, leaving 7 bases between them. Germline-derived CDR1 and CDR2 are SGHTA and FQGNSA. The CDR3 DNA reads TGTGCCAGCAGCTTAGTCGGGAATGGAAACACCATATATTTT. This translates into CASSLVGNGNTIYF.

The rearrangement joins TRBV29-1 to TRBJ2-3; D is ambiguous. Between the trimmed V and J ends, which lost 4 bases and 0 bases, there was a span of 8 bases. CDR1 and CDR2 from the germline V gene are SQVTM and ANQGSEA. The CDR3 contains 13 residues. This chain's CDR3 is CSVALGSTDTQYF. In DNA, the CDR3 is TGCAGCGTTGCTCTGGGCAGCACAGATACGCAGTATTTT.

The chain has TRBV5-6 and TRBJ2-7, with D unresolved. The CDR3 covers 14 residues. Germline CDR1 reads SGHDT; CDR2 reads YYEEEE. V lost 0 bases and J 2 bases, leaving 9 bases between the germline ends. CDR3 DNA: TGTGCCAGCAGCTTGGGTCCCAGCGCCTACGAGCAGTACTTC. It codes for CASSLGPSAYEQYF. Full variable domain (outside the CDR3, taken from reference TRBV5-6 and TRBJ2-7): DAGVTQSPTHLIKTRGQQVTLRCSPKSGHDTVSWYQQALGQGPQFIFQYYEEEERQRGNFPDRFSGHQFPNYSSELNVNALLLGDSALYLCASSLGPSAYEQYFGPGTRLTVT.

The J gene is TRBJ2-7, the V gene TRBV7-3, with D tentatively TRBD1 (5 bases). V lost 2 bases and J lost 0, with 8 bases in between. This CDR3 has 14 residues. Germline V gene data show CDR1 as SGHTA and CDR2 as FQGTGA. This chain's CDR3 is CASSLGHSSYEQYF. In DNA form, the CDR3 reads TGTGCCAGCAGCTTAGGACACAGCTCCTACGAGCAGTACTTC.

This chain uses TRBV18 with TRBJ1-5; D may be TRBD1 (6 bases). In germline, CDR1 is KGHSH, CDR2 LQKENI. Deletions cut 3 bases from V and 8 bases from J, with 14 bases between. The CDR3 consists of 14 residues. The DNA of the CDR3 is TGTGCCAGCTCACCTCGGGGGGGCCGGGAGCCCCAGCATTTT. Translating it yields CASSPRGGREPQHF.

The gene calls are TRBV11-3 and TRBJ2-4, with 8 bases fitting TRBD1. Unmatched junction bases numbered 7, after V lost 3 bases and J lost 0 bases. The CDR3 covers 17 residues. Germline CDR1 reads SGHNT; CDR2 reads YENEEA. The CDR3 is CASSLTRGRGAKNIQYF. CDR3 sequence (DNA): TGTGCCAGCAGCTTGACCAGGGGGCGAGGAGCCAAAAACATTCAGTACTTC.

The rearrangement uses TRBV5-8 and TRBJ1-2; TRBD1 matches at 7 bases. Germline trimming cut 1 base from V and 9 bases from J; bases unmatched to any gene: 6. Per germline, CDR1 SGHTS and CDR2 YDEGEE. This CDR3 is built from 13 residues. The CDR3 DNA follows: TGTGCCAGCAGCTTGCGCCCGGGACAGAGCTACACCTTC. Translating it yields CASSLRPGQSYTF.

The J gene is TRBJ2-3, the V gene TRBV28; the match to TRBD2 covers 8 bases. The CDR3 contains 16 residues. CDR1 and CDR2 from the germline V gene are MDHEN and SYDVKM. J gave up 1 base and V 6 bases, and 9 bases lay outside the gene matches. CDR3 DNA sequence: TGTGCCAGCAGACCCAGCCTAGCGGGTGGCACAGATACGCAGTATTTT. Translating gives CASRPSLAGGTDTQYF.

The V and J genes are TRBV4-2 and TRBJ2-7, with D perhaps TRBD1 (5 bases). Germline V gene sequence: CDR1 LGHNA, CDR2 YNFKEQ. Trimming stripped 1 base from V and 3 bases from J, with 13 bases between. The CDR3 spans 15 residues. As DNA, the CDR3 is TGTGCCAGCAGCCAAGTGGCAGGGAACCTCTACGAGCAGTACTTC. It encodes CASSQVAGNLYEQYF.

This chain links TRBV6-4 with TRBJ2-3, with 8 bases aligning to TRBD1. This CDR3 has 15 amino acids. V gave up 6 bases and J gave up 0 bases; unmatched junction bases: 5. Germline loops: CDR1 MRHNA, CDR2 SNTAGT. The CDR3 loop is CASRADRASTDTQYF. DNA for the CDR3: TGTGCCAGCAGAGCGGACAGGGCAAGCACAGATACGCAGTATTTT.

This chain uses TRBV27 with TRBJ2-1, with 10 bases identical to TRBD2. V shed 5 bases, J shed 3 bases, and the junction held 22 bases outside the gene matches. This CDR3 is built from 21 residues. Germline lookup yields CDR1 MNHEY and CDR2 SMNVEV (reference sequence). This CDR3 is CASSPIFGGAGGRSGYNEQFF. In DNA, the CDR3 is TGTGCCAGCAGTCCAATCTTTGGAGGAGCGGGAGGGCGTAGCGGCTACAATGAGCAGTTCTTC.